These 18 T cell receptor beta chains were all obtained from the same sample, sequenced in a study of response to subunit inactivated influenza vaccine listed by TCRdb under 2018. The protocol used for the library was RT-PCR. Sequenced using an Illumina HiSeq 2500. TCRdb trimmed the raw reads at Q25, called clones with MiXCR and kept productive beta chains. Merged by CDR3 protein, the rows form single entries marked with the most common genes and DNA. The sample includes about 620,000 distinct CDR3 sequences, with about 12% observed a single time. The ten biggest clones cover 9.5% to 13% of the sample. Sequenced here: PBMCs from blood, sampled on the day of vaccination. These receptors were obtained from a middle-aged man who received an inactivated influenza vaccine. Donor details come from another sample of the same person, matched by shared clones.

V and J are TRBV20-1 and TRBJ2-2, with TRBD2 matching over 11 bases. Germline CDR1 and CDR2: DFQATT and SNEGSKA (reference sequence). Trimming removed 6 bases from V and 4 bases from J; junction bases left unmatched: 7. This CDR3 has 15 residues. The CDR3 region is CSARGSGRATGELFF. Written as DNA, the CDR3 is TGCAGTGCCAGGGGTAGCGGGAGGGCCACCGGGGAGCTGTTTTTT.

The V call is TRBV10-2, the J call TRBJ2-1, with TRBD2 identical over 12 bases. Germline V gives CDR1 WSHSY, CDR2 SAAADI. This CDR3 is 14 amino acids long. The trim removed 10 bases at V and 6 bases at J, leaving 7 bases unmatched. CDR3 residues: CATLLAGGFNEQFF. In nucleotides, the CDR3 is TGCGCCACCTTACTAGCGGGAGGTTTCAATGAGCAGTTCTTC.

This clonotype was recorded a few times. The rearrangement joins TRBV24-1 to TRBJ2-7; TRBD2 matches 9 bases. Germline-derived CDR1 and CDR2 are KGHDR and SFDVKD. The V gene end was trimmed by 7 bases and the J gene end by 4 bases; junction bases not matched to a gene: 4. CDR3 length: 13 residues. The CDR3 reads CATSDGLAYEQYF. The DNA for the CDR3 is TGTGCCACCAGCGACGGACTAGCGTACGAGCAGTACTTC.

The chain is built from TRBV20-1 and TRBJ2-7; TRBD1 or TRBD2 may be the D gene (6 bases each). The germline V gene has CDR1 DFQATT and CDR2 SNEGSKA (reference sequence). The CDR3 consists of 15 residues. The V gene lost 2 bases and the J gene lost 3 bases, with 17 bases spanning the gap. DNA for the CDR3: TGCAGTGCTAGAAACCCGAAGGGGGGCATCTACGAGCAGTACTTC. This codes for CSARNPKGGIYEQYF.

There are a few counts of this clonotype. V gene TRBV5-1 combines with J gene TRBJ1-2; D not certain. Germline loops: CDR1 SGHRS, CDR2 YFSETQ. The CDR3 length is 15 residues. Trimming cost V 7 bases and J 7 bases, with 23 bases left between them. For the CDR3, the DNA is TGCGCCAGCGCTCTCGTAGGTCCCGCCGAGAGTGGCTACACCTTC. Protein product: CASALVGPAESGYTF.

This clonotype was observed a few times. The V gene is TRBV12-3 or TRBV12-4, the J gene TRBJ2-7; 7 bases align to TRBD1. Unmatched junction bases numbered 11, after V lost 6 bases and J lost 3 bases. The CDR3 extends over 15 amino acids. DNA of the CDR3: TGTGCCAGCAGAACAACCGGGACAGATTACTACGAGCAGTACTTC. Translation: CASRTTGTDYYEQYF.

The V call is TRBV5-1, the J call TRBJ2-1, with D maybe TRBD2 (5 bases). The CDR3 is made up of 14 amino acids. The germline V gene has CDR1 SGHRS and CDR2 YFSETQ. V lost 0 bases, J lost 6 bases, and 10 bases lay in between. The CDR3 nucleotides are TGCGCCAGCAGCTTGGCTAGCTGGGGCAATGAGCAGTTCTTC. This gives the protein CASSLASWGNEQFF.

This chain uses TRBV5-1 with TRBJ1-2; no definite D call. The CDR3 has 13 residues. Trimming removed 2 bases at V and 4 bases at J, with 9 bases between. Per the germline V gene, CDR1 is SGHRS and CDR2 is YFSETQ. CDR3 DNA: TGCGCCAGCAGCTTTGACCTGGGCTATGGCTACACCTTC. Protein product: CASSFDLGYGYTF.

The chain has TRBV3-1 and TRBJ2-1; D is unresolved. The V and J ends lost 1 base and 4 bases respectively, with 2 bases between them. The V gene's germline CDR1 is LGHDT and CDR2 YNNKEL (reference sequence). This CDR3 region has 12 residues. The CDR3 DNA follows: TGTGCCAGCAGCCAAGCTTACAATGAGCAGTTCTTC. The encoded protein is CASSQAYNEQFF.

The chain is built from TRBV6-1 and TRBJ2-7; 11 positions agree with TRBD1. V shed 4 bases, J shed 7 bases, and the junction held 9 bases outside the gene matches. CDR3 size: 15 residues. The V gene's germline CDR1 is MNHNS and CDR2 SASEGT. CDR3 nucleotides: TGTGCCAGCAGTGGTGGACAGGGGGCTCTTCGGGAGCAGTACTTC. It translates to CASSGGQGALREQYF.

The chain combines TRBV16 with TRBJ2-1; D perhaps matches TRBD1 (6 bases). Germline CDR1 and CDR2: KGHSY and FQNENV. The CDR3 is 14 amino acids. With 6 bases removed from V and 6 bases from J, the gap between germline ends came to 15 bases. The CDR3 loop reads CASSLNSGANEQFF. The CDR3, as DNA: TGTGCCAGCAGTCTCAATTCAGGGGCCAATGAGCAGTTCTTC.

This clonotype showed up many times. CDR3 coding DNA: TGTGCCAGCAGTTTAGGGGCAGCTCGCTATGGCTACACCTTC. It is translated as CASSLGAARYGYTF. The chain employs TRBV12-3 or TRBV12-4 and TRBJ1-2; D ambiguous. The CDR3 is made up of 14 amino acids. V was pared by 1 base and J by 4 bases, with 10 bases between.

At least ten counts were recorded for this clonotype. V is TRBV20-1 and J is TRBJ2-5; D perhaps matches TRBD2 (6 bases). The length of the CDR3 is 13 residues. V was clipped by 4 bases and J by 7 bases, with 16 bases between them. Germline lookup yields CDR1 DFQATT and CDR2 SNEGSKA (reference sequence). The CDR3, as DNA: TGCAGTGCTATAACGGGGCGGGACGGGACCCAGTACTTC. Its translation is CSAITGRDGTQYF.

The CDR3 protein is CASRTGADEQFF. The CDR3 DNA reads TGTGCCAGCAGGACAGGGGCCGATGAGCAGTTCTTC. V gene TRBV6-6 combines with J gene TRBJ2-1; TRBD1 agrees at 8 bases. Trimming cost V 6 bases and J 8 bases; bases outside gene matches: 3. The CDR3 contains 12 residues. The germline gives CDR1 MNHNY, CDR2 SVGAGI (reference sequence).

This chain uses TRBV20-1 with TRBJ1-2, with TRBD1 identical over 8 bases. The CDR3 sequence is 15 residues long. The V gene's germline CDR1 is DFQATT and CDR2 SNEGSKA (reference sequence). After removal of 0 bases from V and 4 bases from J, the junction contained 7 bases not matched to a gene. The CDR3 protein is CSARDFAGGSYGYTF. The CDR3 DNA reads TGCAGTGCTAGAGATTTCGCAGGGGGCAGCTATGGCTACACCTTC.

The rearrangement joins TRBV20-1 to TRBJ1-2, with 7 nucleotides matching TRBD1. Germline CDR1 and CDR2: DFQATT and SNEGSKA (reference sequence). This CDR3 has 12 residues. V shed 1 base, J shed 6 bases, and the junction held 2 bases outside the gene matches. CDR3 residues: CSARGQGNGYTF. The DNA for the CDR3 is TGCAGTGCTAGAGGACAGGGTAATGGCTACACCTTC.

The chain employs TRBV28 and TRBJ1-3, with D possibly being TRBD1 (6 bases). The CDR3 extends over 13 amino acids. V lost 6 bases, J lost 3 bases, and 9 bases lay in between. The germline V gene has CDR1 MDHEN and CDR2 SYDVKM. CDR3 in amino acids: CASRTGIGNTIYF. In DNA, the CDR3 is TGTGCCAGCAGAACAGGGATTGGAAACACCATATATTTT.

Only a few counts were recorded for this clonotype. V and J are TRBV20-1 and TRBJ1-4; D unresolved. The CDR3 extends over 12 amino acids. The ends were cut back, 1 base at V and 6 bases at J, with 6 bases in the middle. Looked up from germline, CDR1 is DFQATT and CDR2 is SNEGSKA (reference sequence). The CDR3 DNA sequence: TGCAGTGCTAGAGCTCTGGATGAAAAACTGTTTTTT. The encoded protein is CSARALDEKLFF.